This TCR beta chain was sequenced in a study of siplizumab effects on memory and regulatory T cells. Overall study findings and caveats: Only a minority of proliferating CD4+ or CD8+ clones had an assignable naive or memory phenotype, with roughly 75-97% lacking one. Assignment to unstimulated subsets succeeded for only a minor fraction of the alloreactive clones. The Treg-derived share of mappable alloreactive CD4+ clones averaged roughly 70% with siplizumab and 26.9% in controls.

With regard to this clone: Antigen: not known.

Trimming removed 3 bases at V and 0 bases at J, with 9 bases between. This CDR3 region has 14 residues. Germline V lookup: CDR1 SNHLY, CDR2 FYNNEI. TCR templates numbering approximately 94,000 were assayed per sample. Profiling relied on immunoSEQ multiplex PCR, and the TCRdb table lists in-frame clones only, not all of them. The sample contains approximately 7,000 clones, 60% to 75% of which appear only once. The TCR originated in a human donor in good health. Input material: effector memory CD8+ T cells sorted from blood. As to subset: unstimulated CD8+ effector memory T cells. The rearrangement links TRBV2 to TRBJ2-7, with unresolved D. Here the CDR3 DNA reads TGTGCCAGCAGTGAGGTACCAGGCTCCTACGAGCAGTACTTC. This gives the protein CASSEVPGSYEQYF.